This TCR beta chain was sequenced during a study of response to subunit inactivated influenza vaccine. General study points: It was the authors' suggestion that each seasonal influenza vaccination recruits few new T cells.

MiXCR, applied by TCRdb to the RT-PCR reads, yields one record per CDR3 protein. In the table there are 430,000 or so distinct CDR3 sequences, 11% of which are singletons. On this clonotype itself: Its antigen is still unknown.

Trimming at V came to 3 bases and at J to 1 base, leaving 4 bases not matched to a gene. Germline CDR1 is SGHRS and CDR2 is YFSETQ. This CDR3 is built from 14 residues. This TCR derives from a man in his fifties who received an inactivated influenza vaccine. The V call is TRBV5-1, the J call TRBJ2-7, with 7 bases aligning to TRBD1. This specimen consisted of PBMCs from blood, obtained 45 days after vaccination. The CDR3 coding sequence is TGCGCCAGCAGCTCCAACAGGGGTTCCTACGAGCAGTACTTC. As protein: CASSSNRGSYEQYF.